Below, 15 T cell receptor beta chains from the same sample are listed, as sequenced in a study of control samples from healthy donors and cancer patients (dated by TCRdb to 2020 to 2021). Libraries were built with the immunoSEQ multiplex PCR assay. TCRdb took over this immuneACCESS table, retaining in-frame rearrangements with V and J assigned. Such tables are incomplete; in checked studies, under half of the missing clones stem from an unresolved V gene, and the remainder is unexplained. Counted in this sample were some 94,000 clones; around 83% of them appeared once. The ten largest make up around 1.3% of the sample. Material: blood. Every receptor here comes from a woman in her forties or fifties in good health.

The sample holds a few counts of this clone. The CDR3, as DNA: TGCGCCAGCAGCTCCCGCTCACGACTAGATACGCAGTATTTT. It yields the protein CASSSRSRLDTQYF. V and J are TRBV5-1 and TRBJ2-3, with D unclear. This CDR3 contains 14 residues. CDR1 is SGHRS and CDR2 is YFSETQ in the germline V gene. Deletions cut 3 bases from V and 5 bases from J, with 13 bases between.

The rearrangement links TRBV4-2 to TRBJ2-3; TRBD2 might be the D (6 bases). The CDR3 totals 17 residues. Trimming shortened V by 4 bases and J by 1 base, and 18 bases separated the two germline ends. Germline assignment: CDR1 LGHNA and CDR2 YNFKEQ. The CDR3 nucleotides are TGTGCCAGCAGCCGAGACGCACAGACGGGGGGCACAGATACGCAGTATTTT. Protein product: CASSRDAQTGGTDTQYF.

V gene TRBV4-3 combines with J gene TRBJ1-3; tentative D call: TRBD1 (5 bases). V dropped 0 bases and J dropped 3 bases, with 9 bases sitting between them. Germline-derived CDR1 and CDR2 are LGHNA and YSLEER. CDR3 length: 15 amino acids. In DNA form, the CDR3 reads TGCGCCAGCAGCCAAGATGTGACAGTTGGAAACACCATATATTTT. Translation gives CASSQDVTVGNTIYF.

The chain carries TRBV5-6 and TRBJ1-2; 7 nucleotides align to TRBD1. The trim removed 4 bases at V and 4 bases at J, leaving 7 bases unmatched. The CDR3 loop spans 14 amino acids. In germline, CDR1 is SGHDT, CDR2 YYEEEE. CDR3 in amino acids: CASSRTGDFYGYTF. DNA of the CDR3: TGTGCCAGCAGCAGGACAGGTGACTTCTATGGCTACACCTTC.

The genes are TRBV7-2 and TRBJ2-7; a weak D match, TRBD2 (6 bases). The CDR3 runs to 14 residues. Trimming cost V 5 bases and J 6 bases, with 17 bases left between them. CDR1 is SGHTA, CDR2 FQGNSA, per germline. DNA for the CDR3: TGTGCCAGCAGCCTAGACCCGGGACTTCGCGAGCAGTACTTC. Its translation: CASSLDPGLREQYF. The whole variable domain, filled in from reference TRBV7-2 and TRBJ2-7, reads GAGVSQSPSNKVTEKGKDVELRCDPISGHTALYWYRQSLGQGLEFLIYFQGNSAPDKSGLPSDRFSAERTGGSVSTLTIQRTQQEDSAVYLCASSLDPGLREQYFGPGTRLTVT.

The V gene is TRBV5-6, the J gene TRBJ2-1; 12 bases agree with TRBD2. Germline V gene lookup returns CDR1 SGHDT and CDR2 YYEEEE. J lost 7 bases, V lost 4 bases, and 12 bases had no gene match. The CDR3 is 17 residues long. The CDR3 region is CASSHPGPTSGSNEQFF. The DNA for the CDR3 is TGTGCCAGCAGCCACCCCGGACCGACTAGCGGGAGTAATGAGCAGTTCTTC.

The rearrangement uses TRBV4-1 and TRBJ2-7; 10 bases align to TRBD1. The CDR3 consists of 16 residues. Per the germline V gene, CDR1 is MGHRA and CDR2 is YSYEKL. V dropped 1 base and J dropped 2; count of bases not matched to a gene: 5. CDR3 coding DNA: TGCGCCAGCAGCCAAGCTGGACAGGGGGGGGCCTACGAGCAGTACTTC. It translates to CASSQAGQGGAYEQYF.

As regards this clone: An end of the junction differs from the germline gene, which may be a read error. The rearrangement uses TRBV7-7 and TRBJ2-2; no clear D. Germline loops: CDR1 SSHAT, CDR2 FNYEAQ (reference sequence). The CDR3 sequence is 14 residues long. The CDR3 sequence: CASSLELNTGELFF. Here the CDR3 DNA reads TGTGCTAGCAGCTTGGAACTTAACACCGGGGAGCTGTTTTTT.

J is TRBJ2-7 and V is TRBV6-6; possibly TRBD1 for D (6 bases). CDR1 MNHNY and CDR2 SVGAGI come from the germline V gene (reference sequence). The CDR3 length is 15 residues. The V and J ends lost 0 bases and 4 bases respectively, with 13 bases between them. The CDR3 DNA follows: TGTGCCAGCAGTTACTCCGGGACAAGGGGGTACGAGCAGTACTTC. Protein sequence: CASSYSGTRGYEQYF.

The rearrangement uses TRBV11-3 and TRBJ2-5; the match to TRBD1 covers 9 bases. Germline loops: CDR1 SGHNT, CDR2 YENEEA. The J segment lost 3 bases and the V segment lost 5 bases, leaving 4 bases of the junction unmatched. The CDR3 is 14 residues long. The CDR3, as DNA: TGTGCCAGCAGCCCCCGGGACAGGGAAGAGACCCAGTACTTC. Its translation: CASSPRDREETQYF.

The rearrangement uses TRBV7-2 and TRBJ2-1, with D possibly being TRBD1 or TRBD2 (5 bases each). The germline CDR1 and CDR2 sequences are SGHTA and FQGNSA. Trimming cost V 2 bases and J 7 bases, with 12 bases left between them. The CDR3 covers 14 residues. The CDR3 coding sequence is TGTGCCAGCAGCTTATTCTACGAGGGGAATGAGCAGTTCTTC. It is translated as CASSLFYEGNEQFF.

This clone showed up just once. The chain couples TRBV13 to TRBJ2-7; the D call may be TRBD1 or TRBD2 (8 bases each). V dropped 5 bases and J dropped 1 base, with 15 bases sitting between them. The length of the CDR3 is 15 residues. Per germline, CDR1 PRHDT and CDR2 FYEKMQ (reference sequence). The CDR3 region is CASSPGGDRSYEQYF. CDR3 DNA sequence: TGTGCCAGCAGCCCGGGGGGGGACAGGTCCTACGAGCAGTACTTC.

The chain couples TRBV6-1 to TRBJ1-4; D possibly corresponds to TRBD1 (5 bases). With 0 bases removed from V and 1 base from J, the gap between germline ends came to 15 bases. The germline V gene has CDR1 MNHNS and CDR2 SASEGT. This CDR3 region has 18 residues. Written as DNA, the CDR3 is TGTGCCAGCAGTGAAGCGGCGGCAGGGAAGCTAACTAATGAAAAACTGTTTTTT. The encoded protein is CASSEAAAGKLTNEKLFF.

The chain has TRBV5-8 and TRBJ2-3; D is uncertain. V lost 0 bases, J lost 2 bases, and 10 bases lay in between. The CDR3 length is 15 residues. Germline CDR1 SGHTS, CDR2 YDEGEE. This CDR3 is CASSLVSDITDTQYF. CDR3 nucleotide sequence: TGTGCCAGCAGCTTGGTTTCCGATATCACAGATACGCAGTATTTT.

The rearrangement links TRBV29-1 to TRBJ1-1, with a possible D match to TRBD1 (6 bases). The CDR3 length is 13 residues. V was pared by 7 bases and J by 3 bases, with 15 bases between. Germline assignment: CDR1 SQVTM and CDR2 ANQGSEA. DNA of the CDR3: TGCAGCGCCGTGACAGGCTCGTACACTGAAGCTTTCTTT. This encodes CSAVTGSYTEAFF.